Listed below are T cell receptor beta chains from one sample, sequenced in a study of CD8 T cell repertoires and HIV-1 epitope variants. These receptors have no identified antigens. Method: immunoSEQ multiplex PCR; TCRdb's copy keeps in-frame clones and lacks some. The sample yields roughly 7,900 clones, 55% to 65% seen once. Sequenced sample: cultured CD8+ T cells derived from PBMCs. These receptors originate from a male donor with HIV. Each CDR3 is given with its conserved first and last residue. A D gene is named only where the DNA matches it firmly. Size values are once, few and many counts, or a class for expanded clones, and some rows have none.

TRBD1	TRBV9	-	TRBJ2-3	TGTGCCAGCAGCGTAGAGGGGGCCACAGATACGCAGTATTTT	CASSVEGATDTQYF
-	TRBV4-3	-	TRBJ1-2	TGCGCCAGCAGCCAAGTACGGGAGGGCCTCGACTATGGCTACACCTTC	CASSQVREGLDYGYTF
TRBD2	TRBV19	medium-sized	TRBJ2-7	TGTGCCAGTAGTATCGACTTAACTAGCGGGGTATACGAGCAGTACTTC	CASSIDLTSGVYEQYF
TRBD1	TRBV19	-	TRBJ2-1	TGTGCCAGTACGGGACAGGGGACTTACAATGAGCAGTTCTTC	CASTGQGTYNEQFF
-	TRBV7-9	-	TRBJ1-1	TGTGCCAGCAGCTTAGACAGGAACACTGAAGCTTTCTTT	CASSLDRNTEAFF
-	TRBV11-2	-	TRBJ2-1	TGTGCCAGCAGCTTAGTGCAGGGTAAATTCTTC	CASSLVQGKFF
-	TRBV27	-	TRBJ1-4	TGTGCCAGCAGTCTCCTAGCCGGGACGGGTAATGAAAAACTGTTTTTT	CASSLLAGTGNEKLFF
TRBD2	TRBV19	medium-sized	TRBJ2-4	TGTGCCAGTAACGATCGGAGGTGGGGGGGACTAGCGGAAAACATTCAGTACTTC	CASNDRRWGGLAENIQYF
-	TRBV4-2	large	TRBJ1-1	TGTGCCAGCAGCCAAGTGAACACTGAAGCTTTCTTT	CASSQVNTEAFF
TRBD1	TRBV6-1	-	TRBJ2-2	TGTGCCAGCAGTGAACGACAGGGCGGCGGCACCGGGGAGCTGTTTTTT	CASSERQGGGTGELFF
-	TRBV28	-	TRBJ2-2	TGTGCCAGCACCCCCATCCGGGCCTCCACCGGGGAGCTGTTTTTT	CASTPIRASTGELFF
-	TRBV15	-	TRBJ1-2	TGTGCCACCAGCAGTCGGATCCTGGATGGCTACACCTTC	CATSSRILDGYTF
TRBD2	TRBV30	-	TRBJ2-3	TGTGCCTGGAGTGTACCTAGCGGGCACACAGATACGCAGTATTTT	CAWSVPSGHTDTQYF
-	TRBV7-8	-	TRBJ1-2	TGTGCCAGCAGCACTACCGGGTCGCCCAGGGGCTACACCTTC	CASSTTGSPRGYTF
TRBD2	TRBV14	once	TRBJ2-1	TGTGCCAGCAGCCAAGTGGCAGGTGCGGGGGATAACAATGAGCAGTTCTTC	CASSQVAGAGDNNEQFF
-	TRBV5-6	-	TRBJ2-5	TGTGCCAGCAGCTTGGGTCAGGGCAGGGAGACCCAGTACTTC	CASSLGQGRETQYF
-	TRBV5-1	-	TRBJ2-7	TGCGCCAGCAGCCCAATGACCGGGGGTAACGAGCAGTACTTC	CASSPMTGGNEQYF
TRBD2	TRBV5-5	-	TRBJ2-3	TGTGCCAGCAGCTTACTTAGCGGGGGGGACACAGATACGCAGTATTTT	CASSLLSGGDTDTQYF
-	TRBV11-2	-	TRBJ2-7	TGTGCCAGCAGCTTAGTAACAGGTTCCTACGAGCAGTACTTC	CASSLVTGSYEQYF
TRBD1	TRBV7-9	-	TRBJ2-7	TGTGCCAGCAGCTCGACCCTGAGAGGACAGGGTATCTACGAGCAGTACTTC	CASSSTLRGQGIYEQYF
TRBD1	TRBV7-2	-	TRBJ2-7	TGTGCCAGCAGCACGCCGCCGGGACAGGGAGTAGGCTACGAGCAGTACTTC	CASSTPPGQGVGYEQYF
TRBD2	TRBV27	-	TRBJ2-7	TGTGCCAGCAGTCCTGGACTAGGGTCCTACGAGCAGTACTTC	CASSPGLGSYEQYF
-	TRBV15	-	TRBJ2-3	TGTGCCACCAGCAGGGACACTCTTAGCACAGATACGCAGTATTTT	CATSRDTLSTDTQYF
-	TRBV11-2	few	TRBJ2-2	TGTGCCAGCAGTTACACCGGGGAGCTGTTTTTT	CASSYTGELFF
-	TRBV19	-	TRBJ1-1	TGTGCCAGTACCATGAACACTGAAGCTTTCTTT	CASTMNTEAFF
-	TRBV11-2	-	TRBJ2-2	TGTGCCAGCAGCCTCTTTCAGGGTACCGGGGAGCTGTTTTTT	CASSLFQGTGELFF
TRBD1	TRBV25-1	-	TRBJ1-2	TGTGCCAGCAACACCGGACAGGGGGCGCGGGGCTACACCTTC	CASNTGQGARGYTF
TRBD2	TRBV7-9	-	TRBJ2-1	TGTGCCAGCAGTGGGACTAGCGGAGGTTGGTACAATGAGCAGTTCTTC	CASSGTSGGWYNEQFF
TRBD1	TRBV4-3	few	TRBJ1-6	TGCGCCAGCAGCCAAGAGATAGGGGGCATCTTACCCCTCCACTTT	CASSQEIGGILPLHF
TRBD1	TRBV29-1	-	TRBJ2-1	TGCAGCGTTATCAGGACAGGGTTTAACTCCTACAATGAGCAGTTCTTC	CSVIRTGFNSYNEQFF
TRBD1	TRBV6-5	-	TRBJ2-2	TGTGCCAGCAGTTACTCGACAGGGGGAAACGCCGGGGAGCTGTTTTTT	CASSYSTGGNAGELFF
TRBD2	TRBV11-2	-	TRBJ2-1	TGTGCCAGCAGCCGTATTGCAGCGGGGATTTACAATGAGCAGTTCTTC	CASSRIAAGIYNEQFF